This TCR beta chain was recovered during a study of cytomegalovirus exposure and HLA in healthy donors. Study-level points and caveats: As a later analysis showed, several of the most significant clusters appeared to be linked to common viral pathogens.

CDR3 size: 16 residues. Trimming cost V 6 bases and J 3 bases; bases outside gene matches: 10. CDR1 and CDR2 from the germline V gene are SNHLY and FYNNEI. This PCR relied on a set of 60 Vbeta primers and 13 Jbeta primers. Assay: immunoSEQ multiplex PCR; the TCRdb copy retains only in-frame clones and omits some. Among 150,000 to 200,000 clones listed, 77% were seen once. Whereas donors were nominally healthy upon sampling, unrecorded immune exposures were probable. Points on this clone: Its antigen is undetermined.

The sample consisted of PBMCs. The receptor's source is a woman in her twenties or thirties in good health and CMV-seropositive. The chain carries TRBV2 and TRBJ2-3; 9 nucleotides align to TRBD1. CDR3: CASRGIQGALTDTQYF. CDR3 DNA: TGTGCCAGCAGGGGTATACAGGGGGCGCTAACAGATACGCAGTATTTT.